This T cell receptor beta chain emerged from a study of cytomegalovirus exposure and HLA in healthy donors. Study conclusions and caveats: Later on, an analysis showed TCR association rates differing by HLA locus, with DRB1 the most and HLA-C the fewest. A later analysis associated around 17,000 TCR beta sequences with HLA alleles at a 0.05 false discovery rate.

PCR amplification relied on 60 Vbeta primers (plus 13 Jbeta primers). Repertoires were generated with immunoSEQ multiplex PCR, while TCRdb's copy carries only in-frame clones and drops some. This table holds approximately 190,000 clones, 82% found once. CDR3 length: 13 residues. As concerns this clone: No antigen is known for it.

Sample: PBMCs. The chain uses TRBV21-1 and TRBJ2-1; no DNA check was done on the table's D call, TRBD2. TRBV21-1 is deemed a pseudogene. The sequence derives from a woman under 30 in good health and CMV-seronegative. The CDR3 spells CASSKANRTAQFF. CDR3 nucleotides: TGTGCCAGCAGCAAAGCTAATCGGACTGCCCAGTTCTTC.